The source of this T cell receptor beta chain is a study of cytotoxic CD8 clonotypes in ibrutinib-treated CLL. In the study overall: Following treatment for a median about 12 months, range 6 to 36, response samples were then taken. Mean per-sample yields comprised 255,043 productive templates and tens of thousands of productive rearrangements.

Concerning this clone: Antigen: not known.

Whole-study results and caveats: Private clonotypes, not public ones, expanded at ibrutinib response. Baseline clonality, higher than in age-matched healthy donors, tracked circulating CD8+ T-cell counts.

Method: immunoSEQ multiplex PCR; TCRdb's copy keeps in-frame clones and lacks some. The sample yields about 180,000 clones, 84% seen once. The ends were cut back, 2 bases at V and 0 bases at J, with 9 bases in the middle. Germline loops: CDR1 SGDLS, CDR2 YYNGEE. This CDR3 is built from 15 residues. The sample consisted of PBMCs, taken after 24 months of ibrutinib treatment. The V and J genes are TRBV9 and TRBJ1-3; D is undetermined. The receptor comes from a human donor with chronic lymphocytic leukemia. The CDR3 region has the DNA TGTGCCAGCAGCGTTGACGGATACTCTGGAAACACCATATATTTT. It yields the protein CASSVDGYSGNTIYF.